Below are 22 T cell receptor beta chains sequenced from a single sample in a study of blood T cell repertoires in COVID-19. The data were produced by immunoSEQ multiplex PCR, yet TCRdb's version contains in-frame clones alone and is incomplete. The table lists around 160,000 clones, roughly 84% of them singletons. Sequencing was carried out using peripheral blood. Source of these receptors: a human donor in a cohort sampled during active COVID-19.

This clone has a single count. The chain recombines TRBV18 with TRBJ2-5, with 11 positions matching TRBD2. Germline values: CDR1 KGHSH, CDR2 LQKENI. The V segment lost 3 bases and the J segment 7 bases; nucleotides outside the gene matches: 7. The CDR3 sequence is 15 residues long. The CDR3 DNA sequence: TGTGCCAGCTCACCCTCACTAGCGGGAGAAGGGACCCAGTACTTC. Translated, it gives CASSPSLAGEGTQYF.

The genes are TRBV18 and TRBJ1-2; 8 nucleotides align to TRBD1. With V trimmed by 8 bases and J by 8 bases, 7 bases remained unmatched. The CDR3 consists of 12 residues. Germline V gene lookup returns CDR1 KGHSH and CDR2 LQKENI. For the CDR3, the DNA is TGTGCCAGCGGGCCGACAGGGGCCGGCTACACCTTC. Its protein is CASGPTGAGYTF. The entire variable domain, with the rest obtained from reference TRBV18 and TRBJ1-2, is as follows: NAGVMQNPRHLVRRRGQEARLRCSPMKGHSHVYWYRQLPEEGLKFMVYLQKENIIDESGMPKERFSAEFPKEGPSILRIQQVVRGDSAAYFCASGPTGAGYTFGSGTRLTVV.

The rearrangement links TRBV11-3 to TRBJ2-3, with a tentative D call TRBD1 (6 bases). The V gene lost 5 bases and the J gene lost 12 bases, with 12 bases spanning the gap. The germline V gene has CDR1 SGHNT and CDR2 YENEEA. This CDR3 comprises 11 residues. The CDR3 region has the DNA TGTGCCAGCAGCCGCGGACAGCGCCAGTATTTT. Translated: CASSRGQRQYF.

The V gene is TRBV6-2 or TRBV6-3, the J gene TRBJ1-5; TRBD1 is a possible D gene (5 bases). Germline values: CDR1 MNHEY, CDR2 SVGEGT. This CDR3 contains 12 residues. Trimming removed 6 bases at V and 6 bases at J, with 9 bases between. CDR3 DNA sequence: TGTGCCAGCAGACCTACAGGTCAGCCCCAGCATTTT. As protein: CASRPTGQPQHF.

The chain employs TRBV5-1 and TRBJ1-2; 7 bases agree with TRBD1. The CDR3 extends over 16 amino acids. V shed 3 bases, J shed 1 base, and the junction held 9 bases outside the gene matches. Germline CDR1 SGHRS, CDR2 YFSETQ. CDR3 in amino acids: CASSYTGATVNYGYTF. The CDR3 DNA reads TGCGCCAGCAGCTACACAGGGGCGACCGTTAACTATGGCTACACCTTC. The full variable domain, rest sourced from reference TRBV5-1 and TRBJ1-2, is KAGVTQTPRYLIKTRGQQVTLSCSPISGHRSVSWYQQTPGQGLQFLFEYFSETQRNKGNFPGRFSGRQFSNSRSEMNVSTLELGDSALYLCASSYTGATVNYGYTFGSGTRLTVV.

The chain joins TRBV12-3 or TRBV12-4 to TRBJ2-3; no firm D call. V lost 6 bases and J 6 bases, leaving 10 bases between the germline ends. There are 12 residues in the CDR3. CDR3 protein: CASSWSPDTQYF. Here the CDR3 DNA reads TGTGCCAGCAGCTGGAGCCCGGATACGCAGTATTTT.

The chain is built from TRBV7-2 and TRBJ2-3; D is perhaps TRBD2 (5 bases). Trimming removed 1 base from V and 0 bases from J, with 8 bases in between. Germline V lookup: CDR1 SGHTA, CDR2 FQGNSA. The CDR3 covers 15 residues. The CDR3 sequence is CASSLVRASTDTQYF. CDR3 coding DNA: TGTGCCAGCAGCTTAGTGAGGGCTAGCACAGATACGCAGTATTTT.

V gene TRBV7-8 combines with J gene TRBJ2-7; possibly TRBD2 for D (5 bases). Trimming shortened V by 5 bases and J by 1 base, and 12 bases separated the two germline ends. Germline V gene lookup returns CDR1 SGHVS and CDR2 FQNEAQ. CDR3 length: 14 residues. In nucleotides, the CDR3 is TGTGCCAGCAGCCCTAGCCCCAGGTCCTACGAGCAGTACTTC. Translation gives CASSPSPRSYEQYF.

The V and J genes are TRBV6-2 or TRBV6-3 and TRBJ1-1, with 8 bases lining up with TRBD1. V was clipped by 0 bases and J by 1 base; unmatched bases: 4. This CDR3 has 16 residues. Germline CDR1 is MNHEY and CDR2 is SVGEGT. The CDR3 nucleotides are TGTGCCAGCAGTTACTCATTTGGGACAGGGAACACTGAAGCTTTCTTT. Encoded protein: CASSYSFGTGNTEAFF.

The rearrangement links TRBV7-2 to TRBJ1-2; D gene uncertain. CDR3 length equals 14 residues. The V end was cut by 5 bases, the J end by 4 bases, with 14 bases between. CDR1 and CDR2 (germline): SGHTA, FQGNSA. Here the CDR3 DNA reads TGTGCCAGCAGCCAAATCGGGGATTTCTATGGCTACACCTTC. Translating gives CASSQIGDFYGYTF.

The V and J genes are TRBV21-1 and TRBJ1-1. TRBV21-1 is annotated as a pseudogene. This CDR3 region has 17 residues. CDR3 amino acids: CASSKAGELRMNTEAFF. The CDR3 DNA reads as TGTGCCAGCAGCAAAGCCGGGGAGCTACGAATGAACACTGAAGCTTTCTTT.

This clone was seen a few times. In DNA form, the CDR3 reads TGCGCCAGCAGCTTGGACACCGCAAACTATGGCTACACCTTC. Its translation: CASSLDTANYGYTF. The chain employs TRBV5-1 and TRBJ1-2; no clear D gene. The germline V and J ends were trimmed by 0 bases and 2 bases, with 8 bases remaining between them. Germline V gene lookup returns CDR1 SGHRS and CDR2 YFSETQ. The length of the CDR3 is 14 residues. Filled out from reference TRBV5-1 and TRBJ1-2, the complete variable domain reads KAGVTQTPRYLIKTRGQQVTLSCSPISGHRSVSWYQQTPGQGLQFLFEYFSETQRNKGNFPGRFSGRQFSNSRSEMNVSTLELGDSALYLCASSLDTANYGYTFGSGTRLTVV.

The chain couples TRBV4-1 to TRBJ2-1, with D tentatively TRBD2 (6 bases). Trimming left V 0 bases short and J 0 bases short, with 9 bases between. This CDR3 spans 16 amino acids. CDR1 is MGHRA, CDR2 YSYEKL, per germline. CDR3 sequence: CASSQEAGTSYNEQFF. The CDR3 bases are TGCGCCAGCAGCCAAGAGGCGGGGACCTCCTACAATGAGCAGTTCTTC.

V and J are TRBV6-4 and TRBJ1-1; 7 bases line up with TRBD1. The CDR3 length is 14 residues. Germline values: CDR1 MRHNA, CDR2 SNTAGT. The ends lost 6 bases at V and 1 base at J; junction bases unmatched: 5. The CDR3 here is CASRAQGGNTEAFF. DNA of the CDR3: TGTGCCAGCAGAGCCCAGGGGGGGAACACTGAAGCTTTCTTT.

The V call is TRBV7-2, the J call TRBJ2-7; 10 nucleotides align to TRBD2. Trimming at V came to 2 bases and at J to 4 bases, leaving 5 bases not matched to a gene. The germline CDR1 and CDR2 sequences are SGHTA and FQGNSA. The CDR3 extends over 15 amino acids. CDR3 nucleotide sequence: TGTGCCAGCAGCTTAAATCCAGCGGGAGGGTACGAGCAGTACTTC. Protein: CASSLNPAGGYEQYF.

The chain has TRBV9 and TRBJ2-1, with 14 bases lining up with TRBD2. The germline V gene encodes CDR1 SGDLS and CDR2 YYNGEE. The CDR3 runs to 18 residues. Trimming took 3 bases from V and 9 from J; bases not matched to a gene: 14. The CDR3 sequence is CASSGPEGLAGARGEQFF. The CDR3 DNA reads TGTGCCAGCAGCGGACCCGAGGGACTAGCGGGGGCCCGGGGTGAGCAGTTCTTC.

The chain recombines TRBV28 with TRBJ1-3; D possibly corresponds to TRBD1 (5 bases). V gave up 0 bases and J gave up 0 bases, with 9 bases separating them. This CDR3 contains 16 residues. Germline V gene data show CDR1 as MDHEN and CDR2 as SYDVKM. In nucleotides, the CDR3 is TGTGCCAGCAGTTTATGGCAGGGCCACTCTGGAAACACCATATATTTT. This codes for CASSLWQGHSGNTIYF.

The chain recombines TRBV2 with TRBJ1-5; D may be TRBD1 (6 bases). The germline V gene has CDR1 SNHLY and CDR2 FYNNEI. Trimming took off 6 bases at V and 1 base at J, with 10 bases between the two ends. CDR3 length: 14 amino acids. The DNA of the CDR3 is TGTGCCAGCAGACACAGGGACAGCAATCAGCCCCAGCATTTT. This encodes CASRHRDSNQPQHF.

This clone was observed once. This chain links TRBV4-1 with TRBJ2-5, with 7 bases aligning to TRBD2. The germline V gene has CDR1 MGHRA and CDR2 YSYEKL. The CDR3 is 17 amino acids. V shed 0 bases, J shed 6 bases, and the junction held 13 bases outside the gene matches. The CDR3 DNA follows: TGCGCCAGCAGCCAAGACTTAAATGGGCAGGGAGGGAAGACCCAGTACTTC. This codes for CASSQDLNGQGGKTQYF.

J is TRBJ2-5 and V is TRBV11-2; unclear D gene. The V and J ends lost 2 bases and 4 bases respectively, with 8 bases between them. Per germline, CDR1 SGHAT and CDR2 FQNNGV. The CDR3 runs to 13 residues. The CDR3: CASSLRPSETQYF. The CDR3, as DNA: TGTGCCAGCAGCTTACGTCCTTCAGAGACCCAGTACTTC.

The gene calls are TRBV9 and TRBJ1-2; TRBD1 agrees at 9 bases. J lost 1 base, V lost 2 bases, and 6 bases had no gene match. Germline CDR1 SGDLS, CDR2 YYNGEE. The CDR3 consists of 16 residues. CDR3 sequence (DNA): TGTGCCAGCAGCGTCTCCCTGGGACAGGGTAACTATGGCTACACCTTC. This codes for CASSVSLGQGNYGYTF.

The chain has TRBV3-1 (or the pseudogene TRBV3-2) and TRBJ1-1, with TRBD1 matching over 9 bases. Germline trimming cut 6 bases from V and 3 bases from J; bases unmatched to any gene: 2. This CDR3 has 13 residues. CDR1 LGHDT and CDR2 YNNKEL come from the germline V gene (reference sequence). The DNA of the CDR3 is TGTGCCAGCAGGTGGACAGGGGACACTGAAGCTTTCTTT. This translates into CASRWTGDTEAFF.